The next 19 T cell receptor beta chains were all read from a single sample in a study of OX40 agonist ivuxolimab in advanced cancers. The protocol was immunoSEQ multiplex PCR, while the TCRdb copy is restricted to in-frame clones and leaves out a portion. Here the sample spans tens of thousands of clones, about 90% being singletons. Sequencing used CD4+ or CD8+ T cells sorted from blood, obtained in a trial of the OX40 agonist ivuxolimab. The receptors come from an adult with an advanced solid tumor such as melanoma, head and neck, liver or kidney cancer.

The chain joins TRBV5-1 to TRBJ1-5; D uncertain. Germline V lookup: CDR1 SGHRS, CDR2 YFSETQ. The CDR3 is 15 amino acids. V lost 0 bases and J 4 bases, leaving 11 bases between the germline ends. The CDR3 protein is CASSLDSGRNQPQHF. CDR3 in DNA: TGCGCCAGCAGCTTGGATTCAGGAAGGAATCAGCCCCAGCATTTT. The full variable domain, rest sourced from reference TRBV5-1 and TRBJ1-5, is KAGVTQTPRYLIKTRGQQVTLSCSPISGHRSVSWYQQTPGQGLQFLFEYFSETQRNKGNFPGRFSGRQFSNSRSEMNVSTLELGDSALYLCASSLDSGRNQPQHFGDGTRLSIL.

This chain links TRBV19 with TRBJ1-6, with unresolved D. Germline V CDR1 and CDR2: LNHDA, SQIVND (reference sequence). V gave up 4 bases and J gave up 2 bases, with 9 bases separating them. This CDR3 comprises 15 residues. CDR3 in amino acids: CASSTATAYNSPLHF. The DNA of the CDR3 is TGTGCCAGTAGTACCGCCACCGCCTATAATTCACCCCTCCACTTT.

The genes are TRBV27 and TRBJ2-4, with D hard to call. The CDR3 is made up of 13 amino acids. Germline values: CDR1 MNHEY, CDR2 SMNVEV (reference sequence). V lost 8 bases to trimming and J lost 11 bases, with 19 bases between them. CDR3 protein: CASGPFGPSFQYF. In DNA form, the CDR3 reads TGTGCCAGCGGCCCCTTCGGACCGTCTTTTCAGTACTTC.

Only one count was recorded for this clone. The chain joins TRBV7-9 to TRBJ1-2; 9 bases align to TRBD1. Germline assignment: CDR1 SEHNR and CDR2 FQNEAQ (reference sequence). Trimming took 1 base from V and 8 from J; bases not matched to a gene: 11. The CDR3 extends over 16 amino acids. CDR3 sequence reads: CASSLDLQGAIWGYTF. The CDR3 DNA is TGTGCCAGCAGCTTAGACCTACAGGGGGCTATATGGGGCTACACCTTC.

This clone was seen only once. V gene TRBV7-9 combines with J gene TRBJ2-5; TRBD2 agrees at 12 bases. V dropped 4 bases and J dropped 2; count of bases not matched to a gene: 2. This CDR3 has 15 residues. Germline V gives CDR1 SEHNR, CDR2 FQNEAQ (reference sequence). CDR3 nucleotide sequence: TGTGCCAGCAGCTCCGGACTAGCGGGACAAGAGACCCAGTACTTC. Amino acids: CASSSGLAGQETQYF.

The chain is built from TRBV27 and TRBJ2-3; D unresolved. CDR1 and CDR2 (germline): MNHEY, SMNVEV (reference sequence). Trimming left V 6 bases short and J 4 bases short, with 11 bases between. The CDR3 spans 13 residues. CDR3 nucleotide sequence: TGTGCCAGCAGCATTAGTGGCCCAGATACGCAGTATTTT. It yields the protein CASSISGPDTQYF.

The CDR3 protein is CASNNLRGSPYNEQFF. CDR3 DNA: TGTGCCAGCAACAACCTGCGGGGCTCTCCTTACAATGAGCAGTTCTTC. The V and J genes are TRBV11-2 and TRBJ2-1; possible D gene TRBD2, 6 bases. Per germline, CDR1 SGHAT and CDR2 FQNNGV. The CDR3 runs 16 residues. V lost 7 bases to trimming and J lost 4 bases, with 20 bases between them.

The chain is built from TRBV18 and TRBJ2-7; the match to TRBD2 covers 9 bases. Per germline, CDR1 KGHSH and CDR2 LQKENI. J was trimmed by 1 base and V by 3 bases; bases with no gene match: 4. The CDR3 runs 15 residues. CDR3 nucleotides: TGTGCCAGCTCACCCTTAGCGGGAGCTTCCTACGAGCAGTACTTC. It yields the protein CASSPLAGASYEQYF. Drawing the rest from reference TRBV18 and TRBJ2-7, the complete variable domain is NAGVMQNPRHLVRRRGQEARLRCSPMKGHSHVYWYRQLPEEGLKFMVYLQKENIIDESGMPKERFSAEFPKEGPSILRIQQVVRGDSAAYFCASSPLAGASYEQYFGPGTRLTVT.

The gene calls are TRBV11-2 and TRBJ2-2; TRBD1 aligns across 11 bases. Germline V CDR1 and CDR2: SGHAT, FQNNGV. CDR3 size: 16 residues. J was trimmed by 3 bases and V by 5 bases; bases with no gene match: 5. The CDR3 sequence is CASSPEDRGHTGELFF. The CDR3 region has the DNA TGTGCCAGCAGCCCAGAGGACAGGGGGCACACCGGGGAGCTGTTTTTT.

This clone was observed a single time. J is TRBJ1-5 and V is TRBV27; weak D call: TRBD1 (6 bases). Trimming shortened V by 2 bases and J by 1 base, and 9 bases separated the two germline ends. The length of the CDR3 is 15 residues. Germline V gene lookup returns CDR1 MNHEY and CDR2 SMNVEV (reference sequence). CDR3 sequence (DNA): TGTGCCAGCAGTTTAGGGACATCCAGCAATCAGCCCCAGCATTTT. Its translation: CASSLGTSSNQPQHF.

The V gene is TRBV19, the J gene TRBJ2-1; 9 positions match TRBD1. Trimming took 3 bases from V and 0 from J; bases not matched to a gene: 6. From germline, CDR1 is LNHDA and CDR2 SQIVND (reference sequence). The CDR3 is made up of 17 amino acids. In DNA form, the CDR3 reads TGTGCCAGTAGTATTCAGACAGGGGGGAGCTCCTACAATGAGCAGTTCTTC. Amino acids: CASSIQTGGSSYNEQFF.

J is TRBJ2-7 and V is TRBV11-2; 10 bases line up with TRBD2. V gave up 0 bases and J gave up 4 bases; unmatched junction bases: 9. CDR3 length equals 17 residues. CDR1 SGHAT and CDR2 FQNNGV come from the germline V gene. The CDR3 nucleotides are TGTGCCAGCAGCTTAGATCCCCCTAGCGGGAGTGTGTACGAGCAGTACTTC. Amino acids: CASSLDPPSGSVYEQYF.

The rearrangement joins TRBV7-9 to TRBJ1-2; D remains unclear. CDR3 size: 12 residues. V lost 5 bases and J 2 bases, leaving 6 bases between the germline ends. From germline, CDR1 is SEHNR and CDR2 FQNEAQ (reference sequence). The CDR3 bases are TGTGCCAGCAGCCCCGGGAACTATGGCTACACCTTC. This gives the protein CASSPGNYGYTF.

The rearrangement uses TRBV4-3 and TRBJ2-5; tentative D call: TRBD1 (6 bases). Germline V gene lookup returns CDR1 LGHNA and CDR2 YSLEER. CDR3 length: 16 residues. Trimming took 0 bases from V and 5 from J, leaving 16 bases between them. In nucleotides, the CDR3 is TGCGCCAGCAGCCAAGATCCCGGGACATCCGGTGAGACCCAGTACTTC. This encodes CASSQDPGTSGETQYF.

This clone appeared a single time. In the same sample, other DNA sequences code for this CDR3. The chain recombines TRBV4-3 with TRBJ1-4; D not resolved. The V gene lost 0 bases and the J gene lost 4 bases, with 9 bases spanning the gap. Germline CDR1 and CDR2: LGHNA and YSLEER. The length of the CDR3 is 15 residues. CDR3 amino acids: CASSQEGQVNEKLFF. The CDR3 DNA is TGCGCCAGCAGCCAAGAAGGGCAGGTTAATGAAAAACTGTTTTTT.

The chain links TRBV27 to TRBJ2-4; TRBD2 might be the D (7 bases). The germline gives CDR1 MNHEY, CDR2 SMNVEV (reference sequence). Trimming took 9 bases from V and 0 from J, leaving 24 bases between them. The CDR3 length is 18 residues. CDR3 DNA: TGTGCCAGTTGGCCGGGGAGGGACACTTTTTTAGCCAAAAACATTCAGTACTTC. This translates into CASWPGRDTFLAKNIQYF.

The rearrangement uses TRBV4-2 and TRBJ2-3, with D unresolved. Trimming stripped 0 bases from V and 2 bases from J, with 12 bases between. Germline V gene data show CDR1 as LGHNA and CDR2 as YNFKEQ. The CDR3 runs 16 residues. In DNA, the CDR3 is TGTGCCAGCAGCCAAGAAATAGTCGGTGCCACAGATACGCAGTATTTT. Protein: CASSQEIVGATDTQYF.

The rearrangement joins TRBV9 to TRBJ2-2; no definite D call. The V end was cut by 0 bases, the J end by 2 bases, with 11 bases between. The CDR3 spans 16 residues. The germline V gene has CDR1 SGDLS and CDR2 YYNGEE. The CDR3: CASSVDWDYNTGELFF. The CDR3 DNA is TGTGCCAGCAGCGTAGACTGGGATTATAACACCGGGGAGCTGTTTTTT.

The chain has TRBV10-3 and TRBJ1-5; D remains unclear. The ends were cut back, 3 bases at V and 4 bases at J, with 13 bases in the middle. Germline V gene sequence: CDR1 ENHRY, CDR2 SYGVKD. This CDR3 has 15 amino acids. The CDR3: CAISDCPGCNQPQHF. As DNA, the CDR3 is TGTGCCATCAGTGATTGTCCTGGGTGTAATCAGCCCCAGCATTTT.